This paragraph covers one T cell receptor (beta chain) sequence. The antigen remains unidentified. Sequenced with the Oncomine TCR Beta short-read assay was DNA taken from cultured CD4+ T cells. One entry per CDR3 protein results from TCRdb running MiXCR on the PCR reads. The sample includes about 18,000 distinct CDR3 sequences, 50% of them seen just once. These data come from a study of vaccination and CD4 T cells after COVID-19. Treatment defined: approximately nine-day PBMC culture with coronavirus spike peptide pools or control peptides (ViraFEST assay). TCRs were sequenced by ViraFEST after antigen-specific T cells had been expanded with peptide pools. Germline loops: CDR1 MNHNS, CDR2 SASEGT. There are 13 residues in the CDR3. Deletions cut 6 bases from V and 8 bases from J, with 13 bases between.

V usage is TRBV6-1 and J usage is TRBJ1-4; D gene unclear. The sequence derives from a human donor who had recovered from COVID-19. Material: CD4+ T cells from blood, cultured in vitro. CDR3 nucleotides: TGTGCCAGCAGCCGGACTGTAGGGGAAAAACTGTTTTTT. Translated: CASSRTVGEKLFF.